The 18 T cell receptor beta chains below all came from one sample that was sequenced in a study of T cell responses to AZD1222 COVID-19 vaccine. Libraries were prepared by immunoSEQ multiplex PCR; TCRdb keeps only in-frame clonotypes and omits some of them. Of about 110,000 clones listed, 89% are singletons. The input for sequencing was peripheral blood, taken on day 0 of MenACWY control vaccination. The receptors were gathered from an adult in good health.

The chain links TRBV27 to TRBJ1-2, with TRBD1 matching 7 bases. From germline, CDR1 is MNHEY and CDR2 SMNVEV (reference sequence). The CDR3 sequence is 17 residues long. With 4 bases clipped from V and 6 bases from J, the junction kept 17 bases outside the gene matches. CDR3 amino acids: CASSSAGTEALVNGYTF. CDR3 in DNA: TGTGCCAGCAGTTCCGCCGGGACAGAGGCCCTAGTGAATGGCTACACCTTC.

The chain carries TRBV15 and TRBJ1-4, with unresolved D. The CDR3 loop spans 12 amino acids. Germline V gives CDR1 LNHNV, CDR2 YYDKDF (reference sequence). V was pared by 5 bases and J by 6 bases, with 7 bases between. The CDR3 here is CATSSGHEKLFF. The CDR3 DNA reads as TGTGCCACCAGCTCAGGCCATGAAAAACTGTTTTTT. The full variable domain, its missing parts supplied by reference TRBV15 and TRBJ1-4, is DAMVIQNPRYQVTQFGKPVTLSCSQTLNHNVMYWYQQKSSQAPKLLFHYYDKDFNNEADTPDNFQSRRPNTSFCFLDIRSPGLGDTAMYLCATSSGHEKLFFGSGTQLSVL.

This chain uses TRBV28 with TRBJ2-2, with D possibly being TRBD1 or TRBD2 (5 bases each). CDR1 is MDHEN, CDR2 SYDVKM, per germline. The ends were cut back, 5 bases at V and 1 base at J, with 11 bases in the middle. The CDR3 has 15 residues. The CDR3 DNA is TGTGCCAGCAGTCTGGGACGGATGAACACCGGGGAGCTGTTTTTT. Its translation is CASSLGRMNTGELFF.

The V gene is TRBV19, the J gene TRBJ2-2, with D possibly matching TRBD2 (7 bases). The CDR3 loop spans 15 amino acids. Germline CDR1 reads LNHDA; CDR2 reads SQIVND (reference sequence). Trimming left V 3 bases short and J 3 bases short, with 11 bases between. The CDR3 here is CASSISRGHTGELFF. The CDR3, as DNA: TGTGCCAGTAGTATTTCGCGGGGGCACACCGGGGAGCTGTTTTTT.

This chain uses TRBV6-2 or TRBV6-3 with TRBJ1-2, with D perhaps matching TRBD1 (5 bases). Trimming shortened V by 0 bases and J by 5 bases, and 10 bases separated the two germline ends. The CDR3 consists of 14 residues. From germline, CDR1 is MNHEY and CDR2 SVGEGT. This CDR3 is CASSYSGTRYGYTF. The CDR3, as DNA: TGTGCCAGCAGTTACTCGGGGACCAGATATGGCTACACCTTC.

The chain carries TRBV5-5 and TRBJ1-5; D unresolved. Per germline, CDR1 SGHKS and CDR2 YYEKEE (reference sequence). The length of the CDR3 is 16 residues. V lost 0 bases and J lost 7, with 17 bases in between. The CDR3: CASSLVYNPEGQPQHF. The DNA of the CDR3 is TGTGCCAGCAGCTTGGTATACAACCCCGAGGGACAGCCCCAGCATTTT.

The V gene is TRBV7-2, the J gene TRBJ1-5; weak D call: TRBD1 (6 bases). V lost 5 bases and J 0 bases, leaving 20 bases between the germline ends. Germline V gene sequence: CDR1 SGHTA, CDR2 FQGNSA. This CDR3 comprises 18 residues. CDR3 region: CASSPHPTGLYSNQPQHF. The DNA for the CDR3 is TGTGCCAGCAGCCCCCACCCCACAGGGCTCTATAGCAATCAGCCCCAGCATTTT. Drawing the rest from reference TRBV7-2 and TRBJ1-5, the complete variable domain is GAGVSQSPSNKVTEKGKDVELRCDPISGHTALYWYRQSLGQGLEFLIYFQGNSAPDKSGLPSDRFSAERTGGSVSTLTIQRTQQEDSAVYLCASSPHPTGLYSNQPQHFGDGTRLSIL.

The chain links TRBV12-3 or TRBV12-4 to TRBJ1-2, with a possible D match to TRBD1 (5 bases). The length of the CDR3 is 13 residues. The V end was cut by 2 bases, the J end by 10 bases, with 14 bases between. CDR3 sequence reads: CASSLSSWGDYTF. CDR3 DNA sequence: TGTGCCAGCAGTTTATCTTCATGGGGGGACTACACCTTC.

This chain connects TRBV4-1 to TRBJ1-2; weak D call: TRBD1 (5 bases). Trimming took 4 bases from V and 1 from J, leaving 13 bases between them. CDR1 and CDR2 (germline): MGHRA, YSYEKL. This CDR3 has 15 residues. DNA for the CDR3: TGCGCCAGCAGCCGGGACCATAACGTTAACTATGGCTACACCTTC. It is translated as CASSRDHNVNYGYTF.

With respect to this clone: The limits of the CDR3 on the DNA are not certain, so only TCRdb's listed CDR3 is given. The CDR3 loop reads CASSSSPGHRAFF. The rearrangement uses TRBV6-5 and TRBJ1-1; TRBD1 was called by the table and not checked on the DNA. Germline V gene sequence: CDR1 MNHEY, CDR2 SVGAGI. Counting both end residues, the CDR3 totals 13 amino acids.

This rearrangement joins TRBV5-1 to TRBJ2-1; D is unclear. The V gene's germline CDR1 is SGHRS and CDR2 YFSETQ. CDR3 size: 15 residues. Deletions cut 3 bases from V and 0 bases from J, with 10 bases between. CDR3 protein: CASSSDTSSYNEQFF. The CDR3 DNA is TGCGCCAGCAGCTCCGATACGAGCTCCTACAATGAGCAGTTCTTC.

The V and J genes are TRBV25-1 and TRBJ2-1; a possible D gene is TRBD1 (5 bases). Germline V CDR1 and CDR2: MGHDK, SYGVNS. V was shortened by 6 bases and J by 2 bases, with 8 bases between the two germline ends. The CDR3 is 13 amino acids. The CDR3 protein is CASSGQTYNEQFF. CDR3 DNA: TGTGCCAGCAGCGGACAAACCTACAATGAGCAGTTCTTC.

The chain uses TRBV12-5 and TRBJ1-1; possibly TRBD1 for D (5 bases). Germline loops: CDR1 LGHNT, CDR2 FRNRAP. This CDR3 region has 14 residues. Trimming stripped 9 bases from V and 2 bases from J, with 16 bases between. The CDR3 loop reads CASGLDRSNTEAFF. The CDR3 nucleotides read TGTGCTAGCGGCCTCGACAGAAGTAACACTGAAGCTTTCTTT.

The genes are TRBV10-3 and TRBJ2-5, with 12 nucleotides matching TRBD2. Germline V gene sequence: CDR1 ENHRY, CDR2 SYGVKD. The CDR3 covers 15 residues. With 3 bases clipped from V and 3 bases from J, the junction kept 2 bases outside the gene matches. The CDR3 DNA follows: TGTGCCATCAGTGACAGGACTAGCGGGGAAGAGACCCAGTACTTC. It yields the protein CAISDRTSGEETQYF.

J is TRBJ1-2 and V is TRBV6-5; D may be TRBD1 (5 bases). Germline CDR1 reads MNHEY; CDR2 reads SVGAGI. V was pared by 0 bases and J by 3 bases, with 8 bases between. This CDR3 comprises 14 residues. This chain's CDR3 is CASSYSGADYGYTF. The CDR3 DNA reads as TGTGCCAGCAGTTACTCAGGGGCGGACTATGGCTACACCTTC.

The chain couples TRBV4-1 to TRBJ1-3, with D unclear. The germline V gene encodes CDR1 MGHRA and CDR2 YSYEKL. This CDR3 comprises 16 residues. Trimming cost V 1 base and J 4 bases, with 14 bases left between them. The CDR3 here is CASSQVLAEVGNTIYF. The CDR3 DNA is TGCGCCAGCAGCCAAGTGCTTGCGGAGGTGGGAAACACCATATATTTT.

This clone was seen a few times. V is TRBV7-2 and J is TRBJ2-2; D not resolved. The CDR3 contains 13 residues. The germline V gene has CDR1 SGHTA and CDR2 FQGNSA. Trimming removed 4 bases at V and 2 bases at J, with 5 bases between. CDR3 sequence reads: CASSSFNTGELFF. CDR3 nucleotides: TGTGCCAGCAGCTCTTTCAACACCGGGGAGCTGTTTTTT.

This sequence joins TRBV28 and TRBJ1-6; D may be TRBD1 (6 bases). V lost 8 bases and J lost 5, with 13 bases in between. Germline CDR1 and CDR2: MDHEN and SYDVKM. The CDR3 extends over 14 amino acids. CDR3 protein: CASRMDSNNSPLHF. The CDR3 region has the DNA TGTGCCAGCCGGATGGACAGCAATAATTCACCCCTCCACTTT.